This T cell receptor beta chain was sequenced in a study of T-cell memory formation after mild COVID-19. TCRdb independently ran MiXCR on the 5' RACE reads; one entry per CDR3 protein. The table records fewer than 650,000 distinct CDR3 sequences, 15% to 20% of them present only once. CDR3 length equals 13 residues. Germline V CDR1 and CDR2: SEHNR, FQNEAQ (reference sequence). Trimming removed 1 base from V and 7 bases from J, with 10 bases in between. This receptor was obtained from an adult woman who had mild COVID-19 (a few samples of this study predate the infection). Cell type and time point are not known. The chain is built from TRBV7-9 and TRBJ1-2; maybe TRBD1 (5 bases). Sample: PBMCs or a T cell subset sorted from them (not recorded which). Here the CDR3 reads CASSLGQNRGYTF. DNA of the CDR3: TGTGCCAGCAGCTTAGGACAGAACCGTGGCTACACCTTC.